The rows below give T cell receptor beta chains drawn from one sample of a study of tumor-infiltrating lymphocytes in primary liver carcinoma. TCRdb reprocessed the multiplex PCR reads with MiXCR, giving one entry per CDR3 protein. The sample consists of roughly 100,000 distinct CDR3 sequences, about 67% of them appearing once. The sample consisted of liver tumor tissue from sampling region 2. These receptors were obtained from a woman aged 55-69 years with primary liver carcinoma and hepatitis B virus infection. CDR3s include the opening cysteine and the closing phenylalanine or tryptophan. Fields, in order: CDR3 length, V gene, J gene, D gene, clone size, CDR3 protein, CDR3 DNA. The D gene is left open where the match is weak. The size entry is marked missing in some rows and otherwise reads once, few, many or a size class.

15,TRBV28,TRBJ2-7,TRBD1,.,CDITGQGPDSYEQYF,TGTGATATAACGGGACAGGGGCCCGACTCCTACGAGCAGTACTTC
14,TRBV12-5,TRBJ2-1,.,.,CASGLWGEDNEQFF,TGTGCTAGTGGTTTGTGGGGAGAAGACAATGAGCAGTTCTTC
17,TRBV6-1,TRBJ2-4,.,many,CASSPGPVLGAKNIQYF,TGTGCCAGCAGCCCTGGACCCGTTCTGGGGGCCAAAAACATTCAGTACTTC
15,TRBV6-5,TRBJ1-5,.,.,CASSLTGTTVKPQHF,TGTGCCAGCAGCTTAACCGGGACCACCGTCAAGCCCCAGCATTTT
13,TRBV28,TRBJ2-4,.,.,CASSLSETRVVDF,TGTGCCAGCAGCTTAAGCGAGACTAGGGTCGTGGACTTC
13,TRBV29-1,TRBJ2-7,TRBD2,.,CSVGGPAGAEQYF,TGCAGCGTTGGGGGACCAGCGGGAGCCGAGCAGTACTTC
14,TRBV12-3/TRBV12-4,TRBJ1-3,TRBD1,.,CGSSFRQGGNTMYF,TGTGGCAGCAGTTTCCGACAGGGCGGAAACACCATGTATTTT
14,TRBV28,TRBJ2-7,.,.,CASILGAGAYEQYF,TGTGCCAGCATCCTGGGGGCTGGCGCCTACGAGCAGTACTTC
15,TRBV10-1,TRBJ2-1,.,many,CASSESTSGRDEQFF,TGCGCCAGCAGTGAGTCGACCAGCGGGCGGGATGAGCAGTTCTTC
17,TRBV7-9,TRBJ2-3,TRBD2,few,CASSLAGTSGSTDTQYF,TGTGCCAGCAGCTTAGCGGGGACTAGCGGGAGTACAGATACGCAGTATTTT
12,TRBV28,TRBJ1-5,.,many,CASNDGGQPQHF,TGTGCCAGCAACGATGGAGGTCAGCCCCAGCATTTT
16,TRBV13,TRBJ2-5,TRBD2,many,CASSLYLAGSQETQYF,TGTGCCAGCAGCTTATATTTAGCGGGCAGCCAAGAGACCCAGTACTTC
12,TRBV28,TRBJ1-1,.,.,CVSRRSPSQAFF,TGTGTCAGCAGACGGTCCCCCAGTCAAGCTTTCTTT
17,TRBV11-2,TRBJ1-4,.,medium-sized,CASSLTRQAATNEKLFF,TGTGCCAGCAGCCTCACCCGACAGGCTGCAACTAATGAAAAACTGTTTTTT
15,TRBV5-1,TRBJ2-1,.,.,CARSLAFRLDNEQFF,TGCGCCAGAAGCTTGGCCTTTCGACTCGACAATGAGCAGTTCTTC
13,TRBV6-5,TRBJ2-1,.,many,CASSSRLVNEQFF,TGTGCCAGCAGTTCCAGACTAGTAAATGAGCAGTTCTTC
14,TRBV10-3,TRBJ1-2,.,many,CAISESTGDYGYTF,TGTGCCATCAGTGAGTCGACAGGAGACTATGGCTACACCTTC
15,TRBV12-3/TRBV12-4,TRBJ2-5,TRBD1,.,CVSRPGTGLKEIQYF,TGTGTCAGCAGGCCCGGGACAGGGCTGAAGGAGATCCAGTACTTC
13,TRBV11-2,TRBJ2-3,TRBD2,.,CASSSGRLDTLYF,TGCGCCAGCAGCTCCGGGAGGCTAGATACGCTGTATTTT
13,TRBV5-4,TRBJ2-2,.,many,CASSFPNTGELFF,TGTGCCAGCAGCTTCCCTAACACCGGGGAGCTGTTTTTT
13,TRBV7-8,TRBJ1-2,.,many,CASSLLGEDGYTF,TGTGCCAGCAGCTTATTGGGGGAGGATGGCTACACCTTC
15,TRBV12-3/TRBV12-4,TRBJ2-1,.,many,CASSLRQGVVNEQFF,TGTGCCAGCAGTTTGAGGCAGGGTGTTGTTAATGAGCAGTTCTTC
16,TRBV6-1,TRBJ2-1,.,.,CASSDSGGYTKNEQFF,TGTGCCAGCAGTGACTCTGGAGGCTATACCAAGAATGAGCAGTTCTTC
17,TRBV10-3,TRBJ2-3,TRBD1,.,CTINSTAGTGGTDTQYF,TGTACCATCAACTCAACGGCCGGGACAGGGGGCACAGATACGCAGTATTTT
16,TRBV19,TRBJ2-1,TRBD2,.,CASSISGLAKYNEQFF,TGTGCCAGTAGTATATCCGGACTAGCGAAATACAATGAGCAGTTCTTC
14,TRBV12-3/TRBV12-4,TRBJ2-3,TRBD1,many,CASSWAGGADTQYF,TGTGCCAGCAGTTGGGCAGGGGGAGCAGATACGCAGTATTTT
16,TRBV13,TRBJ2-7,.,.,CASSSDGTSESPEQYF,TGTGCCAGCAGCTCAGACGGGACCAGCGAGAGTCCCGAGCAGTACTTC